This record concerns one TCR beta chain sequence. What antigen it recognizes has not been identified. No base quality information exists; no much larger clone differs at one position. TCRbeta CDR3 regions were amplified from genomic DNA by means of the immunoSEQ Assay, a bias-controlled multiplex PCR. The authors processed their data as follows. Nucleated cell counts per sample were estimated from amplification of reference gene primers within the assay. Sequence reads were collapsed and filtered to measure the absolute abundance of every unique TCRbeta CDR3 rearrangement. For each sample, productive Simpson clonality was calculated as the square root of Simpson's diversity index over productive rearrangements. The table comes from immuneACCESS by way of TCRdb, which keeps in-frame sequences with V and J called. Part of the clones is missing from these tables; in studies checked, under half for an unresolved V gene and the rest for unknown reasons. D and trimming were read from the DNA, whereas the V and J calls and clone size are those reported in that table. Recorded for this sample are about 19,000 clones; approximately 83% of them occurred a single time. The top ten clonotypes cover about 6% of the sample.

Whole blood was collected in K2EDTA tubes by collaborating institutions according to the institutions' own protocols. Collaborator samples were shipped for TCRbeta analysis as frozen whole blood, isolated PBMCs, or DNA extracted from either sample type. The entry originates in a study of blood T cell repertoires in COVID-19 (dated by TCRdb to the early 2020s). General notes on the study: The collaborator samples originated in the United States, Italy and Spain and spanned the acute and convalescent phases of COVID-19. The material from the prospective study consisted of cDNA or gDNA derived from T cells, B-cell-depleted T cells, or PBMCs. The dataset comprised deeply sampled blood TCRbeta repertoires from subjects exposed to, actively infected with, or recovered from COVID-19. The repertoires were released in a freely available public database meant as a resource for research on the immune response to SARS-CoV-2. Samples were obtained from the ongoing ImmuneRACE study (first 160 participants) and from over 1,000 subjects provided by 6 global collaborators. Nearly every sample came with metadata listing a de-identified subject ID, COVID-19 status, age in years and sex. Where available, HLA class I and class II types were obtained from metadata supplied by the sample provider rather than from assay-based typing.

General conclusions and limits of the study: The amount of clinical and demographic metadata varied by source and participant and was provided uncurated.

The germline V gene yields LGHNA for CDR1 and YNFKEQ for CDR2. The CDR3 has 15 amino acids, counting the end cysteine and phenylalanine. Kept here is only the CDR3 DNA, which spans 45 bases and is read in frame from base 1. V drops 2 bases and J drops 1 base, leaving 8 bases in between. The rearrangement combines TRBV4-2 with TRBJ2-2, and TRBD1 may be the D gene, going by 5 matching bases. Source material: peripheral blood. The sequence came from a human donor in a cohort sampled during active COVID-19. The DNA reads TGTGCCAGCAGCCAATTCGGACAGAACACCGGGGAGCTGTTTTTT. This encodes CASSQFGQNTGELFF.